Below, 11 T cell receptor beta chains from the same sample are listed, as sequenced in a study of graft-versus-host responses after intestinal transplantation. The table came from immunoSEQ multiplex PCR; TCRdb's copy has only in-frame clones and leaves some out. The sample has roughly 80,000 clones; roughly 90% are singletons. The sequencing here drew on PBMCs, taken 98 days after intestinal transplantation. These receptors came from a human patient who received an intestinal transplant, so some T cells may come from the graft donor.

This chain joins TRBV7-6 and TRBJ2-5; possibly TRBD1 for D (5 bases). V was pared by 3 bases and J by 5 bases, with 10 bases between. The CDR3 spans 13 residues. Germline V gene lookup returns CDR1 SGHVS and CDR2 FNYEAQ. DNA of the CDR3: TGTGCCAGCAGCTTGCCCAGGGTTGAGACCCAGTACTTC. This sequence encodes CASSLPRVETQYF. Full variable domain (rest looked up from reference TRBV7-6 and TRBJ2-5): GAGVSQSPRYKVTKRGQDVALRCDPISGHVSLYWYRQALGQGPEFLTYFNYEAQQDKSGLPNDRFSAERPEGSISTLTIQRTEQRDSAMYRCASSLPRVETQYFGPGTRLLVL.

This clone appeared once. The genes are TRBV5-1 and TRBJ1-4; tentatively, D is TRBD1 (5 bases). Germline CDR1 is SGHRS and CDR2 is YFSETQ. Trimming took off 4 bases at V and 7 bases at J, with 23 bases between the two ends. The CDR3 is 17 amino acids. The chain's CDR3 is CASSPDVETELAEKLFF. The CDR3 nucleotides are TGCGCCAGCAGCCCGGATGTTGAGACAGAGCTTGCTGAAAAACTGTTTTTT.

CDR3 region: CASSPTASGYYEQYF. Written as DNA, the CDR3 is TGTGCCAGCAGCCCGACCGCCTCAGGGTACTACGAGCAGTACTTC. J is TRBJ2-7 and V is TRBV11-2; possible D gene TRBD1, 5 bases. This CDR3 spans 15 amino acids. CDR1 SGHAT and CDR2 FQNNGV come from the germline V gene. V was clipped by 5 bases and J by 3 bases, with 17 bases between them.

The chain employs TRBV2 and TRBJ2-7, with 10 nucleotides matching TRBD1. The CDR3 length is 18 residues. V lost 9 bases, J lost 1 base, and 18 bases stayed unmatched. The germline V gene has CDR1 SNHLY and CDR2 FYNNEI. CDR3 DNA sequence: TGTGCCAGTAGTTCGACAGGGGGCTATATACACCCGTCCTACGAGCAGTACTTC. Its translation is CASSSTGGYIHPSYEQYF.

J is TRBJ2-5 and V is TRBV21-1; the tabulated D call, TRBD2, remains unverified against the DNA. TRBV21-1 represents a pseudogene. The CDR3 spans 15 residues. CDR3 DNA sequence: TGTGCCAGCAGCTCCTCGTGGGGGAGGCAAGAGACCCAGTACTTC. This gives the protein CASSSSWGRQETQYF.

The chain joins TRBV5-6 to TRBJ2-7; D is perhaps TRBD1 (5 bases). Germline CDR1 reads SGHDT; CDR2 reads YYEEEE. V was trimmed by 0 bases and J by 2 bases, leaving 9 bases between them. The CDR3 has 14 residues. CDR3 in amino acids: CASSLAQDAYEQYF. The CDR3 bases are TGTGCCAGCAGCTTGGCACAGGATGCCTACGAGCAGTACTTC.

This sequence joins TRBV19 and TRBJ2-5, with D possibly being TRBD2 (6 bases). Germline values: CDR1 LNHDA, CDR2 SQIVND (reference sequence). V was clipped by 3 bases and J by 5 bases, with 13 bases between them. The CDR3 contains 14 residues. CDR3 in DNA: TGTGCCAGTAGTATGCAGGGAGGATGGGAGACCCAGTACTTC. Residues: CASSMQGGWETQYF.

V is TRBV30 and J is TRBJ1-4, with D possibly matching TRBD1 (5 bases). The CDR3 extends over 14 amino acids. The germline V gene has CDR1 GTSNPN and CDR2 SVGIG (reference sequence). Deletions cut 3 bases from V and 10 bases from J, with 18 bases between. CDR3 bases: TGTGCCTGGAGGTGGGCAGGGACTGAGGGAAAACTGTTTTTT. As protein: CAWRWAGTEGKLFF.

The chain uses TRBV9 and TRBJ2-3; 12 bases align to TRBD2. V lost 0 bases to trimming and J lost 11 bases; unmatched junction nucleotides: 1. Germline values: CDR1 SGDLS, CDR2 YYNGEE. This CDR3 spans 13 amino acids. The CDR3 protein is CASSVGTSGEQYF. The CDR3 nucleotides are TGTGCCAGCAGCGTAGGGACTAGCGGGGAGCAGTATTTT.

The rearrangement links TRBV5-1 to TRBJ1-2, with D possibly being TRBD1 (5 bases). Germline V CDR1 and CDR2: SGHRS, YFSETQ. Trimming took off 0 bases at V and 3 bases at J, with 9 bases between the two ends. The CDR3 extends over 14 amino acids. Here the CDR3 reads CASSLEEGHYGYTF. The CDR3 DNA reads TGCGCCAGCAGCTTGGAGGAGGGGCACTATGGCTACACCTTC.

This chain uses TRBV11-2 with TRBJ1-2; possibly TRBD1 for D (6 bases). Per germline, CDR1 SGHAT and CDR2 FQNNGV. The CDR3 is made up of 16 amino acids. Trimming took off 5 bases at V and 5 bases at J, with 21 bases between the two ends. CDR3 nucleotide sequence: TGTGCCAGCAGCCTAAGGTTGCAGGGGCCCTTGTATGGCTACACCTTC. This codes for CASSLRLQGPLYGYTF.